A selection of T cell receptor beta chains follows, all from one sample in a study of spatial heterogeneity in lung cancer. MiXCR, applied by TCRdb to the 5' RACE reads, yields one record per CDR3 protein. In the table there are 20,000 to 30,000 distinct CDR3 sequences, around 13% of which are singletons. The sample here was PBMCs, taken at surgery. These receptor sequences come from a female donor with early-stage non-small cell lung cancer. Each CDR3 is given with its conserved first and last residue. Fields, in order: clone size, J gene, D gene, V gene, CDR3 protein, CDR3 DNA. The D gene is left open where the match is weak. Part of the rows lack a size; the others show once, few, many or a class for expanded clones.

abundance: many; j_gene: TRBJ1-3; d_gene: NA; v_gene: TRBV30; CDR3aa: CAWSVGAGGNTIYF; CDR3nt: TGTGCCTGGAGTGTAGGGGCAGGGGGAAACACCATATATTTT
abundance: many; j_gene: TRBJ2-3; d_gene: NA; v_gene: TRBV9; CDR3aa: CASSVADTQYF; CDR3nt: TGTGCCAGCAGCGTAGCAGATACGCAGTATTTT
abundance: many; j_gene: TRBJ1-1; d_gene: TRBD1; v_gene: TRBV7-9; CDR3aa: CASSSGTGEAFF; CDR3nt: TGTGCCAGCAGCTCCGGGACAGGTGAAGCTTTCTTT
abundance: many; j_gene: TRBJ1-5; d_gene: NA; v_gene: TRBV27; CDR3aa: CASRYSRGAWPQHF; CDR3nt: TGTGCCAGCAGGTATAGCAGGGGTGCTTGGCCCCAGCATTTT
abundance: many; j_gene: TRBJ2-1; d_gene: TRBD2; v_gene: TRBV3-1; CDR3aa: CASSQVIASGSLPYNEQFF; CDR3nt: TGTGCCAGCAGCCAAGTGATTGCTAGCGGGTCCCTTCCTTACAATGAGCAGTTCTTC
abundance: NA; j_gene: TRBJ1-5; d_gene: NA; v_gene: TRBV24-1; CDR3aa: CATSDTNQPQHF; CDR3nt: TGTGCCACCAGTGACACCAATCAGCCCCAGCATTTT
abundance: many; j_gene: TRBJ2-6; d_gene: NA; v_gene: TRBV9; CDR3aa: CASSPAYIRNVLTF; CDR3nt: TGTGCCAGCAGCCCCGCGTACATTAGGAACGTCCTGACTTTC
abundance: many; j_gene: TRBJ1-2; d_gene: NA; v_gene: TRBV4-1; CDR3aa: CASSQEWVGKTNYGYTF; CDR3nt: TGCGCCAGCAGCCAAGAGTGGGTCGGGAAAACTAACTATGGCTACACCTTC
abundance: NA; j_gene: TRBJ2-1; d_gene: NA; v_gene: TRBV29-1; CDR3aa: CSVGVSYNEQFF; CDR3nt: TGCAGCGTTGGAGTTAGCTACAATGAGCAGTTCTTC
abundance: many; j_gene: TRBJ2-7; d_gene: TRBD1; v_gene: TRBV7-2; CDR3aa: CASSPQTGESHEQYF; CDR3nt: TGTGCCAGCAGCCCACAGACAGGGGAGAGCCACGAGCAGTACTTC
abundance: NA; j_gene: TRBJ2-6; d_gene: NA; v_gene: TRBV5-1; CDR3aa: CASSFWTVDSGANVLTF; CDR3nt: TGCGCCAGCAGCTTTTGGACAGTGGACTCTGGGGCCAACGTCCTGACTTTC
abundance: once; j_gene: TRBJ2-2; d_gene: NA; v_gene: TRBV9; CDR3aa: CASSVSDGVAGELFF; CDR3nt: TGTGCCAGCAGCGTTTCCGACGGGGTGGCCGGGGAGCTGTTTTTT
abundance: NA; j_gene: TRBJ1-1; d_gene: TRBD1; v_gene: TRBV4-1; CDR3aa: CASRQDRVGAEAFF; CDR3nt: TGCGCCAGCAGGCAGGACAGGGTGGGGGCTGAAGCTTTCTTT
abundance: many; j_gene: TRBJ1-6; d_gene: TRBD1; v_gene: TRBV7-3; CDR3aa: CASSLNARGNSPLHF; CDR3nt: TGTGCCAGCAGCTTAAATGCCAGGGGGAATTCACCCCTCCACTTT
abundance: NA; j_gene: TRBJ1-5; d_gene: TRBD1; v_gene: TRBV20-1; CDR3aa: CSAAPGQGSSDSNQPQHF; CDR3nt: TGCAGTGCTGCCCCGGGACAGGGGAGTTCCGATAGCAATCAGCCCCAGCATTTT
abundance: NA; j_gene: TRBJ2-2; d_gene: NA; v_gene: TRBV7-9; CDR3aa: CASSPRAVNTGELFF; CDR3nt: TGTGCCTCGAGTCCACGTGCAGTGAACACCGGGGAGCTGTTTTTT
abundance: many; j_gene: TRBJ2-7; d_gene: NA; v_gene: TRBV10-1; CDR3aa: CASNWETVVYEQYF; CDR3nt: TGCGCCAGCAACTGGGAGACAGTAGTCTACGAGCAGTACTTC
abundance: few; j_gene: TRBJ1-2; d_gene: TRBD1; v_gene: TRBV3-1; CDR3aa: CASSYRGANYGYTF; CDR3nt: TGTGCCAGCAGCTACAGGGGAGCTAACTATGGCTACACCTTC
abundance: NA; j_gene: TRBJ1-2; d_gene: TRBD1; v_gene: TRBV12-3/TRBV12-4; CDR3aa: CASSTRRGQNYGYTF; CDR3nt: TGTGCCAGCAGTACCCGGCGGGGACAGAACTATGGCTACACCTTC
abundance: many; j_gene: TRBJ2-7; d_gene: NA; v_gene: TRBV27; CDR3aa: CATQVGGNSSYEQYF; CDR3nt: TGTGCCACCCAGGTTGGCGGTAATAGCTCCTACGAGCAGTACTTC
abundance: few; j_gene: TRBJ2-1; d_gene: NA; v_gene: TRBV7-9; CDR3aa: CASSLSGSYNEQFF; CDR3nt: TGTGCCAGCAGCCTCTCGGGGTCCTACAATGAGCAGTTCTTC
abundance: many; j_gene: TRBJ2-6; d_gene: NA; v_gene: TRBV29-1; CDR3aa: CSVDGSGANVLTF; CDR3nt: TGCAGCGTTGACGGCTCTGGGGCCAACGTCCTGACTTTC
abundance: few; j_gene: TRBJ1-5; d_gene: NA; v_gene: TRBV20-1; CDR3aa: CSASSGNQPQHF; CDR3nt: TGCAGTGCTAGTTCGGGAAATCAGCCCCAGCATTTT
abundance: few; j_gene: TRBJ2-1; d_gene: NA; v_gene: TRBV7-3; CDR3aa: CASSPSGTTPYNEQFF; CDR3nt: TGTGCCAGCAGCCCCTCCGGGACCACTCCCTACAATGAGCAGTTCTTC
abundance: NA; j_gene: TRBJ2-2; d_gene: TRBD2; v_gene: TRBV10-3; CDR3aa: CAIKLAGDTGELFF; CDR3nt: TGTGCCATCAAACTAGCGGGTGACACCGGGGAGCTGTTTTTT
abundance: few; j_gene: TRBJ2-5; d_gene: TRBD1; v_gene: TRBV7-9; CDR3aa: CASSYWTGQETQYF; CDR3nt: TGTGCCAGCAGCTATTGGACAGGTCAAGAGACCCAGTACTTC
abundance: many; j_gene: TRBJ2-1; d_gene: NA; v_gene: TRBV7-3; CDR3aa: CASSLRAVGIGSYNEQFF; CDR3nt: TGTGCCAGCAGCTTAAGGGCGGTTGGTATAGGCTCCTACAATGAGCAGTTCTTC
abundance: once; j_gene: TRBJ1-2; d_gene: NA; v_gene: TRBV12-3/TRBV12-4; CDR3aa: CASSFKRVIGYGYTF; CDR3nt: TGTGCCAGCAGTTTTAAGAGGGTTATAGGCTATGGCTACACCTTC
abundance: few; j_gene: TRBJ1-1; d_gene: NA; v_gene: TRBV5-1; CDR3aa: CASSPGGGGAFF; CDR3nt: TGCGCCAGCAGCCCCGGTGGAGGGGGAGCTTTCTTT
abundance: many; j_gene: TRBJ2-7; d_gene: NA; v_gene: TRBV7-2; CDR3aa: CASSLESPGTQEAQYF; CDR3nt: TGTGCCAGCAGCTTAGAGTCCCCGGGCACACAGGAAGCGCAGTACTTC
abundance: many; j_gene: TRBJ1-2; d_gene: NA; v_gene: TRBV6-6; CDR3aa: CASSPAPRVEGYTF; CDR3nt: TGTGCCAGCAGTCCCGCCCCTAGGGTGGAGGGCTACACCTTC
abundance: many; j_gene: TRBJ2-7; d_gene: TRBD1; v_gene: TRBV6-1; CDR3aa: CASSRGTGSYEQYF; CDR3nt: TGTGCCAGCAGCCGGGGGACAGGGTCCTACGAGCAGTACTTC
abundance: many; j_gene: TRBJ2-5; d_gene: TRBD1; v_gene: TRBV19; CDR3aa: CASSKGPGQQETQYF; CDR3nt: TGTGCCAGTAGTAAGGGCCCGGGACAGCAAGAGACCCAGTACTTC